This TCR beta chain was documented in a study of cytomegalovirus exposure and HLA in healthy donors. Study as a whole: Genotyping showed around 81% of roughly 400 donors falling in the Caucasian-associated ancestry cluster. Overall study findings and caveats: Analysis was carried out at a later point, and it linked a missense DCLRE1C variant to TCR beta V- and J-gene trimming. A later analysis by the authors found several of the most significant clusters apparently linked to common viral pathogens. Sequencing likely caused a cluster of highly shared sequence variants.

Regarding this clone: What it binds is not known.

60 Vbeta and 13 Jbeta primers were used in PCR. Here immunoSEQ multiplex PCR was the method, and the copy in TCRdb shows in-frame clones only, minus some. The table lists some 160,000 clones, about 85% of them singletons. The germline V gene encodes CDR1 GTSNPN and CDR2 SVGIG (reference sequence). The CDR3 covers 14 residues. Unmatched junction bases numbered 1, after V lost 0 bases and J lost 5 bases. Sequenced: PBMCs. This sequence was found in a boy aged 2 to 9 in good health and CMV-seronegative. This sequence joins TRBV30 and TRBJ1-4; 9 bases are a match to TRBD1. The CDR3 region has the DNA TGTGCCTGGAGTGTAGGGACAGGGAATGAAAAACTGTTTTTT. Protein sequence: CAWSVGTGNEKLFF.